There are many counts of the clone carrying this T cell receptor (beta chain). Its antigen is still unknown. Each sample used at least 7 million PBMCs. Per the germline V gene, CDR1 is SQVTM and CDR2 is ANQGSEA. The V end was cut by 0 bases, the J end by 1 base, with 17 bases between. This CDR3 is built from 17 residues. The sample belongs to a study of blood T cells in healthy people across ages. Points from the study as a whole: Older individuals had lower TCR beta diversity per million T cells (the decline was roughly linear).

A second PCR, run for roughly 6 to 11 cycles, used a sample-barcoded 5' primer plus a J-beta primer mix. TCRdb reprocessed the 5' RACE reads with MiXCR, giving one entry per CDR3 protein. The sample holds some 730,000 distinct CDR3 sequences, approximately 21% seen once. The clonotype originates from a man aged 70 or older in good health. The chain recombines TRBV29-1 with TRBJ2-3; possible D gene TRBD2, 7 bases. The sample was blood. The CDR3 here is CSVEDHAGAGGTDTQYF. The CDR3, as DNA: TGCAGCGTTGAAGATCACGCGGGGGCCGGGGGCACAGATACGCAGTATTTT.